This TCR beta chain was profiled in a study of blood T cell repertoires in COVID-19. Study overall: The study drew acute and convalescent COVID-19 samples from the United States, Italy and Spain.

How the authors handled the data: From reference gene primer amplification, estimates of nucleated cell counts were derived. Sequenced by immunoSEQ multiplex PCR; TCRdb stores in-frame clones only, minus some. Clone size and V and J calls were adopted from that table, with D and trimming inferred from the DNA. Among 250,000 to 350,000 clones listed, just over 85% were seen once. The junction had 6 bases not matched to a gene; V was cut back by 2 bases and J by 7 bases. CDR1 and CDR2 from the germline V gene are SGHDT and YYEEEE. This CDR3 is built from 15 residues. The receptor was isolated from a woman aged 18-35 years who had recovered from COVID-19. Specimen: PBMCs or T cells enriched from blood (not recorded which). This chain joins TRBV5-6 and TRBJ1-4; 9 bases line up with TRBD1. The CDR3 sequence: CASSFLQGALEKLFF. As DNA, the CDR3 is TGTGCCAGCAGCTTTTTACAGGGGGCGCTTGAAAAACTGTTTTTT.